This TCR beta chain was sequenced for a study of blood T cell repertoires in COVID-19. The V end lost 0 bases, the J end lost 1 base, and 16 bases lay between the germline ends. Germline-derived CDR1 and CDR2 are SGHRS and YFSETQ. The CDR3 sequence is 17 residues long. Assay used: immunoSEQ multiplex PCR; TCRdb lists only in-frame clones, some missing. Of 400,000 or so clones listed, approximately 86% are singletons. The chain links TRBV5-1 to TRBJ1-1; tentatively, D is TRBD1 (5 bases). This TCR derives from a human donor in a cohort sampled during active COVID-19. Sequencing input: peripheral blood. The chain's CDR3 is CASSLGQEGLGNTEAFF. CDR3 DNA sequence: TGCGCCAGCAGCTTGGGGCAGGAGGGGCTGGGGAACACTGAAGCTTTCTTT.